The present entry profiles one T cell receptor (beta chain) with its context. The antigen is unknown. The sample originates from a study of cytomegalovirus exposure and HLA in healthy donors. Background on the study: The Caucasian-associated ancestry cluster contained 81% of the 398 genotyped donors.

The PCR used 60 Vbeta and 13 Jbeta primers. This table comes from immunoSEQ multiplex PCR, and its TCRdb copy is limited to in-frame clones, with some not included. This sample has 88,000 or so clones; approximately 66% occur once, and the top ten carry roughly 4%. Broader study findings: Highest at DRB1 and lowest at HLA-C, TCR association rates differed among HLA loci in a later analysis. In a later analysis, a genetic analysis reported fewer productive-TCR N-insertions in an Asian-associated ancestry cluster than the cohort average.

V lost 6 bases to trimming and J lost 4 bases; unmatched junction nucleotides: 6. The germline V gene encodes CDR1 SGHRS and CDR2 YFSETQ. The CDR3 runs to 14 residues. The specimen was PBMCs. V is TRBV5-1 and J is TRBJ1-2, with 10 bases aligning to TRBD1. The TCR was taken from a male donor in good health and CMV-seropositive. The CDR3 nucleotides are TGCGCCAGCAACGACAGGGGGCAGGGCTATGGCTACACCTTC. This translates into CASNDRGQGYGYTF.